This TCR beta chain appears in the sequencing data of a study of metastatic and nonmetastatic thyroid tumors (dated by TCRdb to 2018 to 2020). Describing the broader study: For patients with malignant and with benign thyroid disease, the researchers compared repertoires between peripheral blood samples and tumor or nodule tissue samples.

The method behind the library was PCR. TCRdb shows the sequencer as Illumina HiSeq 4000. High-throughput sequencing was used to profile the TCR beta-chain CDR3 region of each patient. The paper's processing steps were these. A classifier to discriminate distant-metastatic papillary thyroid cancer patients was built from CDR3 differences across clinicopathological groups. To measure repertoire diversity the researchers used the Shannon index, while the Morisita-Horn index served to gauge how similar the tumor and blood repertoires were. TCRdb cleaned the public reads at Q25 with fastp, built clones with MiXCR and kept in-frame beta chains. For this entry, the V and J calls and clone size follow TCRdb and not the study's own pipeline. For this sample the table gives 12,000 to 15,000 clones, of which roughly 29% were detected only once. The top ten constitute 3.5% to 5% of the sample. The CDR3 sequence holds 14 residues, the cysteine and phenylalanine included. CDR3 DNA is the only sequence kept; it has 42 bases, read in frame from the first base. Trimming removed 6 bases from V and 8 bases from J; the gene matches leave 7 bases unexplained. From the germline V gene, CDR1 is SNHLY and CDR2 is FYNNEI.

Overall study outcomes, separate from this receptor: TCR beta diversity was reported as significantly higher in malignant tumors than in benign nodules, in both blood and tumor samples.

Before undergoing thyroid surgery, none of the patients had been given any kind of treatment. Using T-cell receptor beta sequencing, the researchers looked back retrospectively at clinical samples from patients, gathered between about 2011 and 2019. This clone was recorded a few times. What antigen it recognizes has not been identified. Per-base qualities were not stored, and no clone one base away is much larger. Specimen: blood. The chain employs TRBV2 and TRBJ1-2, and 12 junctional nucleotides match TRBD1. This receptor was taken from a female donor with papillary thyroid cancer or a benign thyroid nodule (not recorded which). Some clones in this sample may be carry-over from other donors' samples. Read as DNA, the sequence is TGTGCCAGCAGGGCCGGGACAGGGGGCGGGGGCTACACCTTC. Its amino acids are CASRAGTGGGGYTF.